These T cell receptor beta chains were read from a single sample in a study of cytomegalovirus exposure and HLA in healthy donors. TCRdb's table, derived via immunoSEQ multiplex PCR, lists solely in-frame clones and lacks some. The ten most abundant clones cover approximately 16% of a sample with under 50,000 clones. The sequencing sample was made of PBMCs. The receptors derive from a male donor in good health and CMV-seronegative. CDR3s include the opening cysteine and the closing phenylalanine or tryptophan. The D gene is left open where the match is weak.

j_call | d_call | v_call | cdr3_nt | cdr3_aa
TRBJ2-3 | NA | TRBV9 | TGTGCCAGCAGCGGGACTAACACAGATACGCAGTATTTT | CASSGTNTDTQYF
TRBJ1-2 | NA | TRBV5-1 | TGCGCCAGCAGCTTGCCAGGGAACTATGGCTACACCTTC | CASSLPGNYGYTF
TRBJ2-1 | NA | TRBV29-1 | TGCAGCGTTGAAGTAAGGGGTATATCCTACAATGAGCAGTTCTTC | CSVEVRGISYNEQFF
TRBJ1-2 | TRBD1 | TRBV30 | TGTGCCTGGAGTGTACTCGAGGGGGCATCATATGGCTACACCTTC | CAWSVLEGASYGYTF
TRBJ1-1 | NA | TRBV27 | TGTGCCAGCAGTTTGGGCAGGGTTAACACTGAAGCTTTCTTT | CASSLGRVNTEAFF
TRBJ1-1 | TRBD1 | TRBV27 | TGTGCCAGCAGTTTTAGGTCAGGGGGCACTGAAGCTTTCTTT | CASSFRSGGTEAFF
TRBJ1-1 | TRBD1 | TRBV29-1 | TGCAGCGTTGTCGGGACAGGGAACACTGAAGCTTTCTTT | CSVVGTGNTEAFF
TRBJ1-1 | TRBD1 | TRBV7-9 | TGTGCCAGCAGCTTATTAGGGGGCTCAGCTTTCTTT | CASSLLGGSAFF
TRBJ2-7 | TRBD2 | TRBV6-5 | TGTGCCAGCAGTTACTCGGAGCGGGGCGCCTACGAGCAGTACTTC | CASSYSERGAYEQYF
TRBJ2-3 | NA | TRBV5-3 | TGTGCCAGAAGCCGCCGGCGGACAGATACGCAGTATTTT | CARSRRRTDTQYF
TRBJ1-5 | NA | TRBV19 | TGTGCCAGTAGTACCCGGGACACGAATCAGCCCCAGCATTTT | CASSTRDTNQPQHF
TRBJ1-3 | TRBD1 | TRBV7-9 | TGTGCCAGCAGCCCCACAGGGGTCCCGACCTCTGGAAACACCATATATTTT | CASSPTGVPTSGNTIYF
TRBJ2-5 | TRBD1 | TRBV9 | TGTGCCAGCAGCGCCCAAGGACAGGGGATACAAGAGACCCAGTACTTC | CASSAQGQGIQETQYF
TRBJ1-2 | NA | TRBV4-3 | TGCGCCAGCAGCCAAAAGACAAATGCTAACTATGGCTACACCTTC | CASSQKTNANYGYTF
TRBJ1-2 | NA | TRBV27 | TGTGCCAGCAGTCCCGGCCAGGGCTATGGCTACACCTTC | CASSPGQGYGYTF
TRBJ1-2 | TRBD1 | TRBV19 | TGTGCCAGTAGTAGCTTGACAGGGCAATCCTTCTATGGCTACACCTTC | CASSSLTGQSFYGYTF
TRBJ2-7 | TRBD1 | TRBV9 | TGTGCCAGCAGCGTAGTAGTAACAGGGGGCTACGAGCAGTACTTC | CASSVVVTGGYEQYF
TRBJ2-5 | TRBD1 | TRBV5-1 | TGCGCCAGCAGCTATGGGACAGGGGATCCTACCCAGTACTTC | CASSYGTGDPTQYF
TRBJ1-5 | NA | TRBV4-1 | TGCGCCAGCAGAGGGGGGGGGAGCAATCAGCCCCAGCATTTT | CASRGGGSNQPQHF
TRBJ2-7 | TRBD1 | TRBV4-1 | TGCGCCAGCAGCCAGGACAGGCCCGGCGGCGAGCAGTACTTC | CASSQDRPGGEQYF
TRBJ2-1 | NA | TRBV4-3 | TGCGCCAGCAGCCAAGGGCGGCTCTACAATGAGCAGTTCTTC | CASSQGRLYNEQFF
TRBJ1-2 | NA | TRBV5-1 | TGCGCCAGCAGCTTACCCGAGACAGGCTACTATGGCTACACCTTC | CASSLPETGYYGYTF
TRBJ2-2 | TRBD2 | TRBV19 | TGTGCCAGCAAAGTCGGGACTAGGACCACCGGGGAGCTGTTTTTT | CASKVGTRTTGELFF
TRBJ1-5 | NA | TRBV5-1 | TGCGCCAGCAGCTTGACCGCCGCGGGGAATCAGCCCCAGCATTTT | CASSLTAAGNQPQHF
TRBJ1-2 | TRBD1 | TRBV7-8 | TGTGCCAGCAGCGCAGGGGACAGGGTCCGCTATGGCTACACCTTC | CASSAGDRVRYGYTF
TRBJ1-2 | TRBD1 | TRBV27 | TGTGCCAGCAGTTCCCTTCGACAGGGGCTACGGCTAGCTAACTATGGCTACACCTTC | CASSSLRQGLRLANYGYTF
TRBJ2-7 | NA | TRBV29-1 | TGCAGCGTTGGAACTCCGAAGGGGTACGAGCAGTACTTC | CSVGTPKGYEQYF
TRBJ1-6 | NA | TRBV6-8 | TGTGCCACCATGACCGGGGGTCTCACCCTCCACTTT | CATMTGGLTLHF
TRBJ2-7 | NA | TRBV7-9 | TGTGCCAGCAGCTTAGTCGACGGGGGCTACGAGCAGTACTTC | CASSLVDGGYEQYF
TRBJ2-6 | NA | TRBV6-6 | TGTGCCAGCAGTTCTCCAGGTGTTGGGGCCAACGTCCTGACTTTC | CASSSPGVGANVLTF
TRBJ1-1 | NA | TRBV4-2 | TGTGCCAGCAGCCTCTCGGGGGGCTTCAACACTGAAGCTTTCTTT | CASSLSGGFNTEAFF
TRBJ1-4 | NA | TRBV30 | TGTGCCTGTGGCGGCCAATCTCGGATACAGGATGAAAAACTGTTTTTT | CACGGQSRIQDEKLFF
TRBJ1-1 | TRBD1 | TRBV9 | TGTGCCAGCAGCGTGAGGGGGCGAGGGGACACTGAAGCTTTCTTT | CASSVRGRGDTEAFF
TRBJ1-2 | NA | TRBV7-6 | TGTGCCAGCAGCTTAGCGCCAGGTCACTATGGCTACACCTTC | CASSLAPGHYGYTF
TRBJ2-1 | NA | TRBV7-8 | TGTGCCAGCAGCGGATGGGGGGACTCATACAATGAGCAGTTCTTC | CASSGWGDSYNEQFF
TRBJ1-1 | NA | TRBV30 | TGTGCCTACCAGCGGGGGGCTGAAGCTTTCTTT | CAYQRGAEAFF
TRBJ2-2 | NA | TRBV2 | TGTGCCAGCGCAAAATTAACAGGGATGGGGGAGCTGTTTTTT | CASAKLTGMGELFF
TRBJ2-7 | NA | TRBV20-1 | TGCAGTGCTAGGCGGGCGGATGAGCAGTACTTC | CSARRADEQYF
TRBJ1-4 | NA | TRBV14 | TGTGCCAGCAGCCTTGACCAGAGGGAACTGTTTTTT | CASSLDQRELFF
TRBJ2-7 | NA | TRBV6-5 | TGTGCCAGCAGTTACGATTGGCAGGCCTACGAGCAGTACTTC | CASSYDWQAYEQYF
TRBJ1-1 | TRBD1 | TRBV6-5 | TGTGCCAGCAGTTACCTCGACAGGGCACAAGCTTTCTTT | CASSYLDRAQAFF
TRBJ1-1 | TRBD1 | TRBV29-1 | TGCAGCGTAACCTTCGGGACAGGATTGAACACTGAAGCTTTCTTT | CSVTFGTGLNTEAFF
TRBJ2-7 | NA | TRBV30 | TGTGCCTGGAGTGTAGACCGGGGCGAGCAGTACTTC | CAWSVDRGEQYF
TRBJ2-7 | TRBD2 | TRBV7-2 | TGTGCCAGCAGCTTACGCGGGGGGCCAACCTACGAGCAGTACTTC | CASSLRGGPTYEQYF
TRBJ2-5 | TRBD2 | TRBV6-6 | TGTGCCAGCAGTTACGAAGCGGGGGGACTCCAAGAGACCCAGTACTTC | CASSYEAGGLQETQYF
TRBJ2-7 | NA | TRBV30 | TGTGCCTGGAGTGTAAGCCGCTACGAGCAGTACTTC | CAWSVSRYEQYF
TRBJ2-7 | TRBD2 | TRBV18 | TGTGCCAGCTCACCACTAGCGGGGTTAGACGAGCAGTACTTC | CASSPLAGLDEQYF
TRBJ1-1 | NA | TRBV7-6 | TGTGCCAGCAGCCCAGGGATACGGGGGGCGGTCGCGGCTGAAGCTTTCTTT | CASSPGIRGAVAAEAFF